The clone carrying this T cell receptor beta chain occurred many times. Germline CDR1 MNHEY, CDR2 SVGAGI. V shed 3 bases and J shed 8 bases, with 8 bases lying between them. The CDR3 has 13 residues. This sample was taken from a study of identical twins. Via MiXCR, TCRdb re-called the 5' RACE reads, giving one row per CDR3 protein. Of 690,000 or so distinct CDR3 sequences in the sample, approximately 9% were seen once. These same data were also listed under a study on yellow fever vaccine responses in identical twins.

The sequence derives from a young woman in good health. The V call is TRBV6-5, the J call TRBJ1-6, with D perhaps matching TRBD1 (6 bases). The sequenced sample consisted of PBMCs. CDR3 nucleotide sequence: TGTGCCAGCAGTTATAACAGGGATTCACCCCTCCACTTT. Translation: CASSYNRDSPLHF.